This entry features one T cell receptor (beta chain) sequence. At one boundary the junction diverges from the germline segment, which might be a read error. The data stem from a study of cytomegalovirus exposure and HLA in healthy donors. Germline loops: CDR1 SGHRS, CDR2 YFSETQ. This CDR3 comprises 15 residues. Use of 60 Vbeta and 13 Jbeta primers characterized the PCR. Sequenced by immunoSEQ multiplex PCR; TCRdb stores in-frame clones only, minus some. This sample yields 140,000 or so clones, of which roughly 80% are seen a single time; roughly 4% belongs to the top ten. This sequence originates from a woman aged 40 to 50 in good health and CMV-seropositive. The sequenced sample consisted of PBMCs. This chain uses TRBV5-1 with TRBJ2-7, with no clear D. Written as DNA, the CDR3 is TGCGCCAGCAGCTTTGACACTCCGAGCTCCTACGGGCAGTACTTC. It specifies CASSFDTPSSYGQYF.